What follows describes a single TCR beta chain. As yet, its antigen is unknown. The data belong to a study of cytomegalovirus exposure and HLA in healthy donors. Study-level points and caveats: Within an earlier analysis, most TCR beta V segments proved productive either about 87% or about 30% of the time. In a later analysis, TCR beta V- and J-gene trimming showed a link to a missense DCLRE1C variant.

Vbeta (60) and Jbeta (13) primers were used in the PCR. This table comes from immunoSEQ multiplex PCR, and its TCRdb copy is limited to in-frame clones, with some not included. This specimen shows around 71,000 clones; the ten leading clones hold 1.5% to 2%. In germline, CDR1 is SGHRS, CDR2 YFSETQ. The J segment lost 3 bases and the V segment lost 5 bases, leaving 8 bases of the junction unmatched. This CDR3 has 14 residues. V usage is TRBV5-1 and J usage is TRBJ2-7; 7 nucleotides line up with TRBD1. The sequenced sample consisted of PBMCs. The TCR sequence derives from a woman in her 30s in good health and CMV-seronegative. Here the CDR3 reads CASRLRDSYYEQYF. The CDR3 coding sequence is TGCGCCAGCAGGCTCCGGGACAGCTACTACGAGCAGTACTTC.